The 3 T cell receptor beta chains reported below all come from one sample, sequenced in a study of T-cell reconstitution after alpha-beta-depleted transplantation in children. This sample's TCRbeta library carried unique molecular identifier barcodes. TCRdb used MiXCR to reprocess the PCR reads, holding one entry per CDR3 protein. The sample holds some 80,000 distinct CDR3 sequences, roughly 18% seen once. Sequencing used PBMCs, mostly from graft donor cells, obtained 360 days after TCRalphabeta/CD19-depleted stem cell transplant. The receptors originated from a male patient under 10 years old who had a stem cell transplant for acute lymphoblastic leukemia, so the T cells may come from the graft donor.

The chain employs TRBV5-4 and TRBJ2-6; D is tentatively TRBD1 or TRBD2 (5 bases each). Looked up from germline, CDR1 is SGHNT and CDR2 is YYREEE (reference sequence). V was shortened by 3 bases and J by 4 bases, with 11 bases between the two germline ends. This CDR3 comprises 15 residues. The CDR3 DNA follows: TGTGCCAGCAGCTGGGACCGCCCGGGGGCCAACGTCCTGACTTTC. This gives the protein CASSWDRPGANVLTF.

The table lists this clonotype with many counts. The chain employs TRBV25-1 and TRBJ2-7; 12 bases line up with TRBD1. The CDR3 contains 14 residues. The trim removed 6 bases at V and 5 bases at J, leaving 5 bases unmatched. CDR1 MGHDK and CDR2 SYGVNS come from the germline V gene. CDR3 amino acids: CASRAGTGGHEQYF. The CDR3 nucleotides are TGTGCCAGCAGGGCCGGGACAGGGGGCCACGAGCAGTACTTC.

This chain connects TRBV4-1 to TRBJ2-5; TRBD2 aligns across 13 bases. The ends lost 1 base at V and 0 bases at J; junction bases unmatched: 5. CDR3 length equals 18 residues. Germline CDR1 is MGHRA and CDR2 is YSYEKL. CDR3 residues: CASSQVWTSGSHQETQYF. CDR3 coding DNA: TGCGCCAGCAGCCAAGTCTGGACTAGCGGGAGCCACCAAGAGACCCAGTACTTC.